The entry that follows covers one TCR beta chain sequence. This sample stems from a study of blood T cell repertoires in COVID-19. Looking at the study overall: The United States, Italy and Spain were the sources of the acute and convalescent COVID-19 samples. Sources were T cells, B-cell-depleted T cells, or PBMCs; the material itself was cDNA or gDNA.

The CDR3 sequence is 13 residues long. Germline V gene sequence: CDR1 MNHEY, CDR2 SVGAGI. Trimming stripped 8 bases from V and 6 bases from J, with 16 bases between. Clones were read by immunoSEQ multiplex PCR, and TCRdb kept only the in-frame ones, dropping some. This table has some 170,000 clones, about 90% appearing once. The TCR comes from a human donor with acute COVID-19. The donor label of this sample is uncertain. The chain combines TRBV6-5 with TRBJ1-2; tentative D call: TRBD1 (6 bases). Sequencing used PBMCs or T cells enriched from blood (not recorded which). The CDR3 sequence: CASRRQGSHGYTF. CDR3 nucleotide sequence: TGTGCCAGCCGTCGGCAGGGGAGCCATGGCTACACCTTC.